The present TCR beta chain was sequenced within a study of blood T cell repertoires in COVID-19. Study-wide background: In each case, the material was cDNA or gDNA derived from T cells, B-cell-depleted T cells, or PBMCs.

Trimming removed 0 bases from V and 3 bases from J, with 9 bases in between. Germline CDR1 reads SGHTA; CDR2 reads FQGNSA. The CDR3 is 15 amino acids. Sequencing was performed with immunoSEQ multiplex PCR; in TCRdb, only in-frame clones are kept and a portion is missing. The table includes roughly 150,000 clones, around 88% detected once. The sequencing input was peripheral blood. The rearrangement uses TRBV7-2 and TRBJ1-5; a possible D gene is TRBD1 (5 bases). The receptor comes from a human donor in a cohort sampled during active COVID-19. CDR3 in DNA: TGTGCCAGCAGCTTAGCGGGGGGGTCCAATCAGCCCCAGCATTTT. It encodes CASSLAGGSNQPQHF.